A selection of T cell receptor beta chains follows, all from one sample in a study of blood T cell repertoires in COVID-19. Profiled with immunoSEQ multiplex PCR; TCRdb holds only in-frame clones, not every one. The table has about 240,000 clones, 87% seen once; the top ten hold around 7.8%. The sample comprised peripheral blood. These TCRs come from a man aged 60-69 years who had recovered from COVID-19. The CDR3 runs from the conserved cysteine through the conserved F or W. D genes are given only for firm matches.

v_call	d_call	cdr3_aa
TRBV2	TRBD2	CASRGFTGTSGGGSSYNEQFF
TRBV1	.	CTSSQGSSGGRVVSETQYF
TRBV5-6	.	CASSLNGWGGRQPQHF
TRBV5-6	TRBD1	CASSWPGGTGDQETQYF
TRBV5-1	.	CASSFLTGTEAFF
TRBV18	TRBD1	CASSPMTGPNTEAFF
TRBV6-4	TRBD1	CASSPDRGSEKLFF
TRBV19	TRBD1	CASWTGGAGNQPQHF
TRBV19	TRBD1	CASSPGDRTDYGYTF
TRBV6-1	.	CASSEVLHPETQYF
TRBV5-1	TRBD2	CASSPRRGSKYEQYF
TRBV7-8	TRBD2	CASSPLAGGRSTDTQYF
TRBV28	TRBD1	CASSFTGYREIRGRYMNTEAFF
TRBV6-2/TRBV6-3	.	CASSYSSRANQPQHF
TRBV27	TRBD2	CASSFSTSGLTQYF
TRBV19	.	CASSPGIDYSGNTIYF
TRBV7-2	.	CASSWPGGNTIYF
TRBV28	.	CASSLGGAKNIQYF
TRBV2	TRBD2	CASIEAGGTDTQYF
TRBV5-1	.	CASSFGEGSSPLHF
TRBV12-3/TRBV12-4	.	CASSFRGVVEAFF
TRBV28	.	CASSLVQGGGYTF
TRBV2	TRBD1	CASTERTGAYGYTF
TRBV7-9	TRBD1	CASSLIENRDRGFGYGYTF
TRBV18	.	CASSPSQARYGYTF
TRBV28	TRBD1	CASSLLPGQGNGELFF
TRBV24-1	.	CATSRDWSGYTF
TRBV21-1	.	CASSKRSSGGADTQYF
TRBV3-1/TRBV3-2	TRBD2	CASSPMTSTYIF
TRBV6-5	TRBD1	CASSSYRGTNYGYTF
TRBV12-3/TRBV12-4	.	CASMTRTEQYF
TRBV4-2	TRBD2	CASSQVSGGAQETQYF
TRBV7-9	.	CASSSLEDRSDEQYF
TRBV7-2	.	CASSLGRGSGTQYF
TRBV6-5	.	CASSGTSGGYTF
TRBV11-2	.	CASSLWRVVQAPEAFF
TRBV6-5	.	CASRPRGDPGELFF
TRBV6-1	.	CASSEFEGHSWDQPQHF
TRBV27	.	CASTPRAGLTTGELFF
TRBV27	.	CATKSPSGGSETQYF
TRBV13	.	CASSLDTRQFF
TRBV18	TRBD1	CASSIGQGDSPLHF
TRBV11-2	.	CASSRQVAYGYTF
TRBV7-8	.	CASSPGQLNTEAFF
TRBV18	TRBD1	CASSPSLDRGGSPLHF
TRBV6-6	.	CATRRDMAGSDTQYF
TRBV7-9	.	CASSLVRGNYGYTF
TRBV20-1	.	CSASLAGEEKLFF
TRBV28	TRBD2	CASRLGGTSGVGGELFF
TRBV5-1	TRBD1	CASSLGGTGTSGNTIYF
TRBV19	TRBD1	CASSPSGTGIVSGANVLTF
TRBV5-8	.	CASSPWGGTSPLHF
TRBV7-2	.	CASSLVVDRNTIYF
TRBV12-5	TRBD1	CASGRGQGFDNSPLHF
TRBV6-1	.	CASSEAWGLQAGELFF
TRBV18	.	CASSLGRAEQPQHF
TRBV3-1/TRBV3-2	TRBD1	CASSIRTGRGYTF